The next 2 T cell receptor beta chains were all read from a single sample in a study of radiotherapy plus CTLA-4 blockade in lung cancer. Data came from immunoSEQ multiplex PCR; TCRdb stores just in-frame clones and leaves some out. Among more than 95,000 clones, around 74% were seen once, and the ten largest hold about 3%. Sequenced material: peripheral blood, taken from a patient treated with radiotherapy plus ipilimumab. The source of these receptors is a human donor with non-small cell lung cancer who had a partial response to radiotherapy plus ipilimumab. Some clones in this sample may be carry-over from other donors' samples.

DNA of the CDR3: TGTGCCAGCAGCTGGGGGGTTGGAAACATTCAGTACTTC. It yields the protein CASSWGVGNIQYF. This chain joins TRBV7-9 and TRBJ2-4; tentatively, D is TRBD2 (6 bases). The germline gives CDR1 SEHNR, CDR2 FQNEAQ (reference sequence). This CDR3 has 13 amino acids. The V end was cut by 4 bases, the J end by 6 bases, with 10 bases between.

The count of this clone is one. This chain links TRBV6-9 with TRBJ1-1, with TRBD1 matching over 7 bases. Germline V gene data show CDR1 as MNHGY and CDR2 as SVAAGI. The trim removed 4 bases at V and 4 bases at J, leaving 12 bases unmatched. This CDR3 is built from 16 residues. The CDR3 loop reads CASSFLTGRPSTEAFF. CDR3 DNA sequence: TGTGCCAGCAGTTTCTTGACAGGGCGGCCCTCCACTGAAGCTTTCTTT.